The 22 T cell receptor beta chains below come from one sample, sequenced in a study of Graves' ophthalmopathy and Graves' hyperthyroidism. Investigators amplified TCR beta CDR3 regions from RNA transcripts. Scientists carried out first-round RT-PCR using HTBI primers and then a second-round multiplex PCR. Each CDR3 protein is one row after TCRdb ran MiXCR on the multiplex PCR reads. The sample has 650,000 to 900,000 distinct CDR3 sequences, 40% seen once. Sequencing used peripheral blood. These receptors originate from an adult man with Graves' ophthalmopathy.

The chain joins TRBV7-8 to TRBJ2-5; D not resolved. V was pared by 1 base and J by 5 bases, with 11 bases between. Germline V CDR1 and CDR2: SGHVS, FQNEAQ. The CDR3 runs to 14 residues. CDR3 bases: TGTGCCAGCAGCTTAGGCAGTCTTCCGGAGACCCAGTACTTC. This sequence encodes CASSLGSLPETQYF. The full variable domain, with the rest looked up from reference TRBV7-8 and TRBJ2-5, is GAGVSQSPRYKVAKRGQDVALRCDPISGHVSLFWYQQALGQGPEFLTYFQNEAQLDKSGLPSDRFFAERPEGSVSTLKIQRTQQEDSAVYLCASSLGSLPETQYFGPGTRLLVL.

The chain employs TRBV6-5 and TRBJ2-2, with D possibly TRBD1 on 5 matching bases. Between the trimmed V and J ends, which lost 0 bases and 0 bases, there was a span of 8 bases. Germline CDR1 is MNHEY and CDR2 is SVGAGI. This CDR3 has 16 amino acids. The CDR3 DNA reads TGTGCCAGCAGTTACTCGGACAAATCGAACACCGGGGAGCTGTTTTTT. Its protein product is CASSYSDKSNTGELFF.

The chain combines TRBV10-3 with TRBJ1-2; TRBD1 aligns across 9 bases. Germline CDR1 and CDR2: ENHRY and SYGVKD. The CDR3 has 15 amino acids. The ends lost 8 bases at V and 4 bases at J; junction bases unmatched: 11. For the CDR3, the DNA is TGTGCCATCGGCCGGGACAGGGATTTTAGCTATGGCTACACCTTC. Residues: CAIGRDRDFSYGYTF.

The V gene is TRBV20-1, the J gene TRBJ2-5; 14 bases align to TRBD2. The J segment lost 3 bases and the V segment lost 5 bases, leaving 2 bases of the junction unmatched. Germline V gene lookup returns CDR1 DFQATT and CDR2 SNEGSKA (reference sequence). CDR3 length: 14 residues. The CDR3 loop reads CSAEGLAGEETQYF. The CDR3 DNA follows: TGCAGTGCTGAGGGACTAGCGGGGGAAGAGACCCAGTACTTC.

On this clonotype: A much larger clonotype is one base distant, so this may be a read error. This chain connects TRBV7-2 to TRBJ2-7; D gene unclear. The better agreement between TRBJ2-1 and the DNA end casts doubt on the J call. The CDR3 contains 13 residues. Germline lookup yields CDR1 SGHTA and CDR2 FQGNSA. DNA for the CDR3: TGTGCCAACAGCTTGATTAAAGGCGGTGAGCAGTTCTTC. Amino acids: CANSLIKGGEQFF.

The CDR3 is CASSPNSEPSMYGYTF. The CDR3, as DNA: TGTGCCAGCAGTCCGAACTCGGAACCGTCGATGTATGGCTACACCTTC. The chain employs TRBV12-3 or TRBV12-4 and TRBJ1-2; D not certain. Trimming pared 5 bases from V and 5 bases from J, leaving 21 bases between. The CDR3 consists of 16 residues.

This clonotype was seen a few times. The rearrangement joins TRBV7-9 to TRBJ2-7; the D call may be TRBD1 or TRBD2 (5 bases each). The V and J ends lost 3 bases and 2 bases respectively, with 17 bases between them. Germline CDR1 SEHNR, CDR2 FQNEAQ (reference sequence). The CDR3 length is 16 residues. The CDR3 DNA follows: TGTGCCAGCAGCTTGAAGTTCGGGACGGAGACCTACGAGCAGTACTTC. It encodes CASSLKFGTETYEQYF.

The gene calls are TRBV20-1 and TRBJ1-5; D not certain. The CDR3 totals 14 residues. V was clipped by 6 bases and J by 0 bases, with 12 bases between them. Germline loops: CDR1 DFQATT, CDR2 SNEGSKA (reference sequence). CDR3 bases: TGCAGTGCCCCTTTTGGACGTAGCAATCAGCCCCAGCATTTT. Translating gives CSAPFGRSNQPQHF.

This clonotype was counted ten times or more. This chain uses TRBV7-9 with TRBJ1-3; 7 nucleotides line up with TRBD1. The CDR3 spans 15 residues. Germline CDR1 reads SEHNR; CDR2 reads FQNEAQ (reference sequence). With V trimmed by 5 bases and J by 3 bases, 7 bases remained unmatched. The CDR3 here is CASSPTGPGGNTIYF. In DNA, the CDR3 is TGTGCCAGCAGCCCGACAGGGCCTGGTGGAAACACCATATATTTT.

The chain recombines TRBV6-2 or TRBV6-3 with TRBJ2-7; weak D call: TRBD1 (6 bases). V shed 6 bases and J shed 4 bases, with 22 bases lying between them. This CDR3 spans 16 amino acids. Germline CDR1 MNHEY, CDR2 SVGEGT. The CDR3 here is CASRAGGQPKEYEQYF. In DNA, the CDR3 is TGTGCCAGCAGGGCCGGAGGACAGCCAAAAGAATACGAGCAGTACTTC.

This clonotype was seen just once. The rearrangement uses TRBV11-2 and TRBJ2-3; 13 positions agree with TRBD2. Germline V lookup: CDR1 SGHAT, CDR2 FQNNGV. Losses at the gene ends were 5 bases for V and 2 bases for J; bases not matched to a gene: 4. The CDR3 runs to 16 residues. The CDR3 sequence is CASSQGLAGLTDTQYF. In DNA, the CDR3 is TGTGCCAGCAGCCAGGGACTAGCGGGACTCACAGATACGCAGTATTTT.

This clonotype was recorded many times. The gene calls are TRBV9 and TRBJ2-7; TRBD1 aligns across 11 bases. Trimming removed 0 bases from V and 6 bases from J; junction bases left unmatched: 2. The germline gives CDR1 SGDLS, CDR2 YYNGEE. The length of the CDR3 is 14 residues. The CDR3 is CASSVEGTGGEQYF. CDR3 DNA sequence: TGTGCCAGCAGCGTAGAAGGGACAGGGGGCGAGCAGTACTTC.

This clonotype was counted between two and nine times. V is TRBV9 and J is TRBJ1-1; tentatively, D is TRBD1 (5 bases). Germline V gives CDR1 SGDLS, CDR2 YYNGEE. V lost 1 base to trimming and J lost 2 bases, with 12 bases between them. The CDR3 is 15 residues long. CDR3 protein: CASSVYSGPNTEAFF. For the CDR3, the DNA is TGTGCCAGCAGCGTATATTCAGGGCCCAACACTGAAGCTTTCTTT.

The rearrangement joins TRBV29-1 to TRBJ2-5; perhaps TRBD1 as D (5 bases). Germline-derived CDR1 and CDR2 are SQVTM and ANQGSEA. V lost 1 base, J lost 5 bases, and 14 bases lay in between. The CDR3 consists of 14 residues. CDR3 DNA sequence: TGCAGCGTTGAAGTACAGGATTTGGGGGAGACCCAGTACTTC. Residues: CSVEVQDLGETQYF.

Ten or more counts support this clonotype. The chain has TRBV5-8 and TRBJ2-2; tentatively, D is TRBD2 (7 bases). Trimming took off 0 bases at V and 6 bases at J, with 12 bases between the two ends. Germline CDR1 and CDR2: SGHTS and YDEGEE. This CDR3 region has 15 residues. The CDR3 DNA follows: TGTGCCAGCAGCTTGGCGGGGGGCGGTTCCGGGGAGCTGTTTTTT. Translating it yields CASSLAGGGSGELFF.

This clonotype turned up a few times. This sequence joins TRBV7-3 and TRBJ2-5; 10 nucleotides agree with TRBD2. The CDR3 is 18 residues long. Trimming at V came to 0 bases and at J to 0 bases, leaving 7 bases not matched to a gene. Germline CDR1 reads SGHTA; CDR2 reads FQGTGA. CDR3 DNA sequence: TGTGCCAGCAGCTTAACAGGGACTAGCGCCCGGTACCAAGAGACCCAGTACTTC. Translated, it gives CASSLTGTSARYQETQYF. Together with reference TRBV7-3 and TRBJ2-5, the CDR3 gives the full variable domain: GAGVSQTPSNKVTEKGKYVELRCDPISGHTALYWYRQSLGQGPEFLIYFQGTGAADDSGLPNDRFFAVRPEGSVSTLKIQRTERGDSAVYLCASSLTGTSARYQETQYFGPGTRLLVL.

The CDR3: CSVEGKGAHSPLHF. The CDR3, as DNA: TGCAGCGTTGAAGGAAAGGGGGCTCATTCACCCCTCCACTTT. The V and J genes are TRBV29-1 and TRBJ1-6; 7 bases agree with TRBD1. V shed 1 base and J 8 bases; nucleotides not matched to a gene: 5. Germline V gene lookup returns CDR1 SQVTM and CDR2 ANQGSEA. The CDR3 loop spans 14 amino acids.

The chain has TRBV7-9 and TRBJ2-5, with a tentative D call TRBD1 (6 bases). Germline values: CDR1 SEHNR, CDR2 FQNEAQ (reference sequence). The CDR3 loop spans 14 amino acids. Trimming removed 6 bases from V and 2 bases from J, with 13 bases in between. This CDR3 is CASSPDSNQETQYF. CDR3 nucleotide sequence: TGTGCCAGCAGTCCGGACAGCAATCAAGAGACCCAGTACTTC.

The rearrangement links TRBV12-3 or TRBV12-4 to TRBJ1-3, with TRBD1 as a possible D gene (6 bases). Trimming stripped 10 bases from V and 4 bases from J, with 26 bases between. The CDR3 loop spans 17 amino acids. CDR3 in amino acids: CATAETTGLITGNTIYF. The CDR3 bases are TGTGCCACGGCGGAAACGACAGGACTTATCACAGGAAACACCATATATTTT.

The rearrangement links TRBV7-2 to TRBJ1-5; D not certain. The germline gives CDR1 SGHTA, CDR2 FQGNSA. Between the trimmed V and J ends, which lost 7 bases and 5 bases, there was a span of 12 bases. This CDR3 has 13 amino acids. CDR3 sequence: CASTSNWDQPQHF. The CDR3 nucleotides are TGTGCCAGCACTTCCAATTGGGATCAGCCCCAGCATTTT.

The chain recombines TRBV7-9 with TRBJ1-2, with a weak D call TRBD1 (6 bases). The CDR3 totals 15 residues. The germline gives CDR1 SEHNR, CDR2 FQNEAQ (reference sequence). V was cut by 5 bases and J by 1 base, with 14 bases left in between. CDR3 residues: CASSGTGHDNYGYTF. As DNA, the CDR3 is TGTGCCAGCAGCGGAACAGGGCATGATAACTATGGCTACACCTTC.

DNA for the CDR3: TGCGCCAGCGCCAGGACTTTTATGTACGAGCAGTACTTC. Translated, it gives CASARTFMYEQYF. The chain links TRBV5-1 to TRBJ2-7; D is possibly TRBD2 (5 bases). The CDR3 contains 13 residues. CDR1 and CDR2 from the germline V gene are SGHRS and YFSETQ. V lost 7 bases and J lost 4, with 15 bases in between.